Listed here are 29 T cell receptor beta chains from one sample, sequenced in a study of CD4 T cells in relation to SARS-CoV-2 and coronaviruses (dated by TCRdb to the early 2020s). Library creation used the immunoSEQ multiplex PCR assay. TCRdb limited this immuneACCESS table to in-frame rearrangements with V and J called. A share of clones is missing; checked studies link under half to unresolved V genes, and the rest is unexplained. The sample table lists some 40,000 clones, 80% to 90% of them with a count of one. The top ten clones comprise approximately 3% of the sample. Source material: memory CD4+ T cells from PBMCs. Taken with the paper, the label for cell subset or site translates to: memory (non-naive) CD4+ T cells. These receptors originate from an adult with COVID-19.

This chain uses TRBV28 with TRBJ2-5, with TRBD2 identical over 8 bases. The V gene's germline CDR1 is MDHEN and CDR2 SYDVKM. The CDR3 length is 15 residues. V gave up 4 bases and J gave up 2 bases; unmatched junction bases: 6. The CDR3 coding sequence is TGTGCCAGCAGTTATAGCGGGAATTTTCAAGAGACCCAGTACTTC. Protein sequence: CASSYSGNFQETQYF. Together with reference TRBV28 and TRBJ2-5, the CDR3 gives the full variable domain: DVKVTQSSRYLVKRTGEKVFLECVQDMDHENMFWYRQDPGLGLRLIYFSYDVKMKEKGDIPEGYSVSREKKERFSLILESASTNQTSMYLCASSYSGNFQETQYFGPGTRLLVL.

The DNA of the CDR3 is TGTGCCAGTAGTGAGGGTTTCGGCAATCAGCCCCAGCATTTT. Protein product: CASSEGFGNQPQHF. The rearrangement joins TRBV19 to TRBJ1-5; no definite D call. Per germline, CDR1 LNHDA and CDR2 SQIVND (reference sequence). The V and J ends lost 5 bases and 2 bases respectively, with 10 bases between them. This CDR3 spans 14 amino acids.

This chain connects TRBV15 to TRBJ2-7; D uncertain. This CDR3 is built from 14 residues. V was pared by 0 bases and J by 7 bases, with 13 bases between. In germline, CDR1 is LNHNV, CDR2 YYDKDF (reference sequence). CDR3 amino acids: CATSRDLPVLEQYF. The CDR3 DNA reads as TGTGCCACCAGCAGAGATCTACCGGTACTGGAGCAGTACTTC.

The rearrangement uses TRBV3-1 (or the pseudogene TRBV3-2) and TRBJ2-3; 9 positions agree with TRBD2. The germline CDR1 and CDR2 sequences are LGHDT and YNNKEL (reference sequence). With V trimmed by 4 bases and J by 5 bases, 10 bases remained unmatched. This CDR3 region has 16 residues. The CDR3: CASSRSPSGTGDTQYF. The CDR3 DNA follows: TGTGCCAGCAGCCGTTCTCCTAGCGGGACGGGAGATACGCAGTATTTT.

This clone has only a few counts. The rearrangement joins TRBV19 to TRBJ1-2; 10 bases line up with TRBD1. The CDR3 runs to 14 residues. Germline trimming cut 11 bases from V and 2 bases from J; bases unmatched to any gene: 8. CDR1 and CDR2 from the germline V gene are LNHDA and SQIVND (reference sequence). CDR3 loop: CAVEGTGENYGYTF. CDR3 in DNA: TGTGCCGTCGAAGGGACAGGGGAGAACTATGGCTACACCTTC.

The rearrangement uses TRBV7-6 and TRBJ2-5, with TRBD2 matching over 11 bases. V trimming: 3 bases; J trimming: 6 bases; junction bases outside the gene matches: 9. The germline V gene encodes CDR1 SGHVS and CDR2 FNYEAQ. This CDR3 comprises 16 residues. CDR3 DNA: TGTGCCAGCAGCTTGGCCACTAGCGGGAGTAGGAAGACCCAGTACTTC. Translation: CASSLATSGSRKTQYF.

This clone was observed a few times. The V gene is TRBV6-1, the J gene TRBJ2-1; tentatively, D is TRBD2 (6 bases). Trimming removed 3 bases from V and 2 bases from J, with 8 bases in between. CDR1 and CDR2 (germline): MNHNS, SASEGT. This CDR3 has 14 amino acids. The CDR3 DNA is TGTGCCAGCAGTGACGAGCGGGCCTACAATGAGCAGTTCTTC. Amino acid sequence: CASSDERAYNEQFF.

CDR3 amino acids: CASRQFYEQYF. The CDR3, as DNA: TGTGCCAGCAGGCAATTCTACGAGCAGTACTTC. The rearrangement links TRBV2 to TRBJ2-7, with unresolved D. This CDR3 region has 11 residues. Trimming left V 6 bases short and J 3 bases short, with 6 bases between. CDR1 is SNHLY, CDR2 FYNNEI, per germline. Drawing the rest from reference TRBV2 and TRBJ2-7, the complete variable domain is EPEVTQTPSHQVTQMGQEVILRCVPISNHLYFYWYRQILGQKVEFLVSFYNNEISEKSEIFDDQFSVERPDGSNFTLKIRSTKLEDSAMYFCASRQFYEQYFGPGTRLTVT.

This clone was recorded a few times. This chain links TRBV7-2 with TRBJ2-7; 8 bases are shared with TRBD1. Germline V gene lookup returns CDR1 SGHTA and CDR2 FQGNSA. The CDR3 consists of 15 residues. The junction had 7 bases not matched to a gene; V was cut back by 3 bases and J by 3 bases. CDR3 protein: CASSFTGGPYYEQYF. CDR3 nucleotides: TGTGCCAGCAGCTTTACAGGGGGACCTTACTACGAGCAGTACTTC. The variable domain in full, with the rest retrieved from reference TRBV7-2 and TRBJ2-7, is GAGVSQSPSNKVTEKGKDVELRCDPISGHTALYWYRQSLGQGLEFLIYFQGNSAPDKSGLPSDRFSAERTGGSVSTLTIQRTQQEDSAVYLCASSFTGGPYYEQYFGPGTRLTVT.

The chain links TRBV14 to TRBJ2-4; D uncertain. The CDR3 is 16 residues long. V shed 0 bases and J shed 8 bases, with 17 bases lying between them. Germline V gene data show CDR1 as SGHDN and CDR2 as FVKESK. For the CDR3, the DNA is TGTGCCAGCAGCCAAGAAGGCTGGGGATCGCGAGACATTCAGTACTTC. Protein sequence: CASSQEGWGSRDIQYF.

This chain uses TRBV7-2 with TRBJ1-6; D gene unclear. CDR3 size: 13 residues. Germline assignment: CDR1 SGHTA and CDR2 FQGNSA. Trimming removed 1 base at V and 8 bases at J, with 6 bases between. CDR3 in amino acids: CASSLGLDSPLHF. CDR3 bases: TGTGCCAGCAGCTTAGGGCTTGATTCACCCCTCCACTTT. Drawing the rest from reference TRBV7-2 and TRBJ1-6, the complete variable domain is GAGVSQSPSNKVTEKGKDVELRCDPISGHTALYWYRQSLGQGLEFLIYFQGNSAPDKSGLPSDRFSAERTGGSVSTLTIQRTQQEDSAVYLCASSLGLDSPLHFGNGTRLTVT.

The CDR3 bases are TGTGCCAGCAGCTTCATAGGGGGCAAGGACACCATATATTTT. As protein: CASSFIGGKDTIYF. The rearrangement uses TRBV7-2 and TRBJ1-3, with 7 bases matching TRBD1. The CDR3 extends over 14 amino acids. V lost 3 bases and J lost 8; bases outside the gene matches: 7. Germline CDR1 is SGHTA and CDR2 is FQGNSA. The full variable domain, rest sourced from reference TRBV7-2 and TRBJ1-3, is GAGVSQSPSNKVTEKGKDVELRCDPISGHTALYWYRQSLGQGLEFLIYFQGNSAPDKSGLPSDRFSAERTGGSVSTLTIQRTQQEDSAVYLCASSFIGGKDTIYFGEGSWLTVV.

Remarks on this clone: Mismatch with germline at one junction end may stem from a read error. This chain connects TRBV19 to TRBJ2-7; no definite D call. Germline loops: CDR1 LNHDA, CDR2 SQIVND (reference sequence). The CDR3 extends over 8 amino acids. CDR3 in DNA: TGTGCCAGTACTCGCGCCGACTTC. Residues: CASTRADF.

The chain uses TRBV19 and TRBJ1-3; 9 nucleotides align to TRBD1. CDR3 length: 15 amino acids. Trimming took 4 bases from V and 8 from J; bases not matched to a gene: 9. Germline V CDR1 and CDR2: LNHDA, SQIVND (reference sequence). The CDR3 region is CASSTSGQGVHTIYF. The CDR3 coding sequence is TGTGCCAGTAGTACTTCGGGACAGGGCGTCCACACCATATATTTT.

This chain uses TRBV12-5 with TRBJ2-1; no reliable D call. Trimming shortened V by 0 bases and J by 5 bases, and 17 bases separated the two germline ends. The CDR3 has 17 amino acids. Germline lookup yields CDR1 LGHNT and CDR2 FRNRAP. CDR3 DNA: TGTGCTAGTGGTTTGGTACAATCGACTTCCGATAACAATGAGCAGTTCTTC. As protein: CASGLVQSTSDNNEQFF.

The chain combines TRBV18 with TRBJ1-2; 10 positions match TRBD1. The CDR3 spans 15 residues. From germline, CDR1 is KGHSH and CDR2 LQKENI. V shed 6 bases and J 4 bases; nucleotides not matched to a gene: 8. CDR3 sequence: CASSIGTGAIYGYTF. The CDR3 coding sequence is TGTGCCAGCTCCATCGGGACAGGGGCTATCTATGGCTACACCTTC.

This clone appeared once. The V and J genes are TRBV28 and TRBJ2-7; perhaps D is TRBD1 or TRBD2 (8 bases each). The V and J ends lost 5 bases and 2 bases respectively, with 25 bases between them. The germline V gene has CDR1 MDHEN and CDR2 SYDVKM. The CDR3 length is 18 residues. The CDR3 nucleotides read TGTGCCAGCAGTCTGCCAGGGGGCTGGGGACTAGGGCCCTACGAGCAGTACTTC. As protein: CASSLPGGWGLGPYEQYF.

This chain uses TRBV7-2 with TRBJ2-1, with 11 bases that match TRBD2. The CDR3 has 17 amino acids. Germline values: CDR1 SGHTA, CDR2 FQGNSA. V was clipped by 5 bases and J by 3 bases; unmatched bases: 9. CDR3 loop: CASSPVGTSGIYNEQFF. CDR3 bases: TGTGCCAGCAGCCCAGTGGGGACTAGCGGAATCTACAATGAGCAGTTCTTC.

This chain joins TRBV2 and TRBJ2-3; D gene uncertain. In germline, CDR1 is SNHLY, CDR2 FYNNEI. The CDR3 contains 15 residues. V shed 3 bases and J shed 0 bases, with 10 bases lying between them. CDR3 in amino acids: CASSDPYISTDTQYF. In nucleotides, the CDR3 is TGTGCCAGCAGTGACCCCTACATTAGCACAGATACGCAGTATTTT.

The chain carries TRBV23-1 and TRBJ2-5; D might be TRBD1 or TRBD2, each matching 5 bases. TRBV23-1 belongs to the ORF category, with a function that is uncertain. The CDR3 is 12 residues long. V lost 2 bases and J lost 6, with 7 bases in between. The CDR3 here is CASSQEGKTQYF. Written as DNA, the CDR3 is TGCGCCAGCAGTCAAGAGGGGAAGACCCAGTACTTC.

The chain joins TRBV10-3 to TRBJ2-7; TRBD2 might be the D (5 bases). CDR1 is ENHRY and CDR2 is SYGVKD in the germline V gene. The CDR3 has 13 residues. V gave up 3 bases and J gave up 6 bases, with 12 bases separating them. The CDR3 reads CAISDWESGEQYF. The DNA of the CDR3 is TGTGCCATCAGTGACTGGGAGAGCGGCGAGCAGTACTTC.

This chain connects TRBV24-1 to TRBJ2-1, with 7 nucleotides matching TRBD1. Per the germline V gene, CDR1 is KGHDR and CDR2 is SFDVKD. This CDR3 contains 15 residues. V lost 0 bases to trimming and J lost 6 bases; unmatched junction nucleotides: 4. This CDR3 is CATSDLSYRGNEQFF. The CDR3 DNA reads TGTGCCACCAGTGATTTGAGCTACAGGGGCAATGAGCAGTTCTTC.

The sample holds a few counts of this clone. The CDR3 protein is CASSLVGQGTDTQYF. The CDR3 DNA reads as TGTGCCAGCAGCTTAGTTGGACAGGGGACAGATACGCAGTATTTT. This rearrangement joins TRBV7-2 to TRBJ2-3; 9 nucleotides match TRBD1. Germline trimming cut 1 base from V and 3 bases from J; bases unmatched to any gene: 2. The CDR3 covers 15 residues. Germline values: CDR1 SGHTA, CDR2 FQGNSA.

This clone appeared a single time. The chain carries TRBV30 and TRBJ2-1, with a weak D call TRBD1 (5 bases). Germline lookup yields CDR1 GTSNPN and CDR2 SVGIG (reference sequence). Trimming removed 4 bases from V and 6 bases from J, with 22 bases in between. This CDR3 is 16 amino acids long. The CDR3 protein is CAWTSQWGAPFNEQFF. CDR3 coding DNA: TGTGCCTGGACTTCTCAATGGGGCGCCCCCTTCAATGAGCAGTTCTTC.

This chain links TRBV5-1 with TRBJ1-6, with 7 nucleotides matching TRBD1. This CDR3 spans 13 amino acids. V gave up 7 bases and J gave up 10 bases; unmatched junction bases: 8. Germline V CDR1 and CDR2: SGHRS, YFSETQ. The CDR3 sequence is CASGNRQGSPLHF. The CDR3, as DNA: TGCGCCAGCGGCAACCGACAGGGATCACCCCTCCACTTT.

The chain couples TRBV19 to TRBJ2-1; 11 nucleotides agree with TRBD2. This CDR3 is 14 amino acids long. V shed 9 bases and J 7 bases; nucleotides not matched to a gene: 8. Germline V gene data show CDR1 as LNHDA and CDR2 as SQIVND (reference sequence). The CDR3 sequence: CASSRLAGHNEQFF. CDR3 sequence (DNA): TGTGCCAGCTCTAGACTAGCGGGACATAATGAGCAGTTCTTC.

The chain recombines TRBV30 with TRBJ2-1; 9 bases are shared with TRBD2. This CDR3 is built from 15 residues. V gave up 0 bases and J gave up 9 bases; unmatched junction bases: 9. Per germline, CDR1 GTSNPN and CDR2 SVGIG (reference sequence). CDR3 sequence (DNA): TGTGCCTGGAGTGTACGGTCTAGCGGGACGCGTGAGCAGTTCTTC. It translates to CAWSVRSSGTREQFF.

V is TRBV20-1 and J is TRBJ2-7; 9 bases agree with TRBD2. The germline V gene has CDR1 DFQATT and CDR2 SNEGSKA (reference sequence). CDR3 length: 13 residues. Unmatched junction bases numbered 3, after V lost 3 bases and J lost 3 bases. The CDR3 DNA reads TGCAGTGCTAGTAGCGGGAGTAACTACGAGCAGTACTTC. It yields the protein CSASSGSNYEQYF.

In this sample, this clone turned up once. The CDR3 is CASSGAGTSSEQYF. The CDR3 DNA follows: TGTGCCAGCAGCGGAGCCGGGACTAGCTCCGAGCAGTACTTC. The V and J genes are TRBV9 and TRBJ2-7; 9 bases line up with TRBD2. This CDR3 comprises 14 residues. V lost 3 bases, J lost 6 bases, and 7 bases stayed unmatched. CDR1 and CDR2 (germline): SGDLS, YYNGEE.